Each of the 5 T cell receptor beta chains below was sequenced from the same sample in a study of T cell responses to AZD1222 COVID-19 vaccine. Clones were read by immunoSEQ multiplex PCR, and TCRdb kept only the in-frame ones, dropping some. The repertoire holds under 200,000 clones, with about nine tenths as singletons. The material sequenced was peripheral blood, taken on day 0 of AZD1222 vaccination. The receptors were sampled from an adult in good health.

This clone was found once. As DNA, the CDR3 is TGTGCCAGTAGTATCGAGACATTCAATCAGCCCCAGCATTTT. This codes for CASSIETFNQPQHF. V is TRBV19 and J is TRBJ1-5; D unresolved. Germline V gives CDR1 LNHDA, CDR2 SQIVND (reference sequence). The CDR3 has 14 residues. V lost 3 bases, J lost 3 bases, and 9 bases lay in between.

The V gene is TRBV18, the J gene TRBJ2-7, with D unresolved. The CDR3 is 15 residues long. V was clipped by 0 bases and J by 3 bases, with 12 bases between them. Germline V gives CDR1 KGHSH, CDR2 LQKENI. CDR3 sequence: CASSPPGGLNYEQYF. CDR3 sequence (DNA): TGTGCCAGCTCACCACCTGGCGGCCTGAACTACGAGCAGTACTTC.

The gene calls are TRBV19 and TRBJ2-3; D is unclear. The germline V and J ends were trimmed by 6 bases and 4 bases, with 14 bases remaining between them. Germline V CDR1 and CDR2: LNHDA, SQIVND (reference sequence). The CDR3 loop spans 14 amino acids. This CDR3 reads CASSRQGVSDTQYF. The CDR3 nucleotides read TGTGCCAGTAGCCGCCAAGGAGTATCAGATACGCAGTATTTT.

This chain joins TRBV3-1 (or the pseudogene TRBV3-2) and TRBJ2-2; 9 nucleotides agree with TRBD1. This CDR3 contains 15 residues. The V gene's germline CDR1 is LGHDT and CDR2 YNNKEL (reference sequence). Trimming at V came to 4 bases and at J to 6 bases, leaving 6 bases not matched to a gene. The CDR3 DNA reads TGTGCCAGCAGCCTAAACAACAGGGGGCCCGGGGAGCTGTTTTTT. Translating it yields CASSLNNRGPGELFF.

The V gene is TRBV28, the J gene TRBJ1-1; TRBD1 matches 8 bases. With V trimmed by 2 bases and J by 11 bases, 16 bases remained unmatched. The CDR3 consists of 16 residues. In germline, CDR1 is MDHEN, CDR2 SYDVKM. The DNA of the CDR3 is TGTGCCAGCAGTTTACGACCGGGACAGGAAAATGAATTGGCTTTCTTT. Translating it yields CASSLRPGQENELAFF.